Below are 5 T cell receptor beta chains sequenced from a single sample in a study of blood T cells in healthy people across ages. Together with a sample-barcoded 5' primer, a J-beta primer mix was included in a second PCR lasting about 6 to 11 cycles. TCRdb analysed the 5' RACE reads with MiXCR anew, one entry per CDR3 protein. The profile shows approximately 1,000,000 distinct CDR3 sequences, roughly two fifths of them singletons. Sequenced: blood. The receptors come from a man in his late teens or twenties in good health.

The chain joins TRBV9 to TRBJ1-1; D gene uncertain. V shed 0 bases and J shed 5 bases, with 8 bases lying between them. This CDR3 has 13 amino acids. Germline CDR1 SGDLS, CDR2 YYNGEE. This chain's CDR3 is CASSVAEWTEAFF. Here the CDR3 DNA reads TGTGCCAGCAGCGTAGCAGAGTGGACTGAAGCTTTCTTT.

This clonotype has a handful of counts. The junction and the germline gene differ at one end; a read error may be behind it. The chain joins TRBV6-5 to TRBJ1-1; perhaps TRBD1 as D (6 bases). Germline CDR1 reads MNHEY; CDR2 reads SVGAGI. CDR3 size: 16 residues. The chain's CDR3 is CASRYRGGHTNTEAFF. Written as DNA, the CDR3 is TGTGCTAGCAGGTATAGGGGGGGACACACGAACACTGAAGCTTTCTTT.

A few counts support this clonotype. The chain employs TRBV7-2 and TRBJ2-3; 10 bases map to TRBD1. This CDR3 comprises 15 residues. The V and J ends lost 4 bases and 4 bases, in that order; junction bases with no gene match: 5. Germline V CDR1 and CDR2: SGHTA, FQGNSA. The CDR3: CASSWTGGLADTQYF. The CDR3 DNA reads as TGTGCCAGCAGCTGGACAGGGGGGTTGGCAGATACGCAGTATTTT.

This chain uses TRBV10-3 with TRBJ1-5, with 11 bases aligning to TRBD1. With V trimmed by 3 bases and J by 4 bases, 2 bases remained unmatched. Germline V CDR1 and CDR2: ENHRY, SYGVKD. There are 15 residues in the CDR3. CDR3 sequence: CAISEGTGGNQPQHF. The CDR3 DNA reads TGTGCCATCAGTGAAGGGACAGGGGGAAATCAGCCCCAGCATTTT.

This rearrangement joins TRBV4-2 to TRBJ1-5; D is perhaps TRBD1 (5 bases). The CDR3 loop spans 16 amino acids. V lost 0 bases and J lost 4, with 13 bases in between. Per the germline V gene, CDR1 is LGHNA and CDR2 is YNFKEQ. As DNA, the CDR3 is TGTGCCAGCAGCCAAGAGCCCGGCCCAGGGAATCAGCCCCAGCATTTT. Its translation is CASSQEPGPGNQPQHF.